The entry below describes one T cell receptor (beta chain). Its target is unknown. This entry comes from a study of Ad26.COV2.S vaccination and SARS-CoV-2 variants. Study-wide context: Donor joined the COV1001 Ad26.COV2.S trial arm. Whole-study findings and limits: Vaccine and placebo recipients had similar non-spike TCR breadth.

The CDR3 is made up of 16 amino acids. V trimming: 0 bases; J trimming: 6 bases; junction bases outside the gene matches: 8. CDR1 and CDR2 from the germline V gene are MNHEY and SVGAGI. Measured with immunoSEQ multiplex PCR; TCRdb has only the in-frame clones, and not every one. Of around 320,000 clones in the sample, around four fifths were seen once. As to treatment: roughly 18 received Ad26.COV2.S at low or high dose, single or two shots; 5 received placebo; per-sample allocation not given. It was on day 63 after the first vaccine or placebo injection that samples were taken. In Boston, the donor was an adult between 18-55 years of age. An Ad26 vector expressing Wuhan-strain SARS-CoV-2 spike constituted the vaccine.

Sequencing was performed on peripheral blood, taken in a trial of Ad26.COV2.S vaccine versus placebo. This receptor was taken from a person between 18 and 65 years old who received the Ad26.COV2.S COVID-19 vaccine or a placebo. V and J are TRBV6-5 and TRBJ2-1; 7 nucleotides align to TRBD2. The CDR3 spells CASSYSGRGDPNEQFF. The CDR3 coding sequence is TGTGCCAGCAGTTACTCGGGACGGGGGGATCCCAATGAGCAGTTCTTC.